The clone carrying this T cell receptor (beta chain) was recorded at least ten times. The germline CDR1 and CDR2 sequences are SEHNR and FQNEAQ (reference sequence). V dropped 0 bases and J dropped 4 bases, with 13 bases sitting between them. CDR3 length: 15 residues. This sample is part of a study of T-cell reconstitution after alpha-beta-depleted transplantation in children. Unique molecular identifiers were built into the TCRbeta library. TCRdb re-called the PCR reads through MiXCR, storing one row per CDR3 protein. The sample carries approximately 170,000 distinct CDR3 sequences, 11% recorded once.

The chain combines TRBV7-9 with TRBJ2-7; D might be TRBD1 (6 bases). Sequencing was performed on PBMCs, taken before TCRalphabeta/CD19-depleted stem cell transplant. The receptor was isolated from a boy aged 2 to 9 with acute myeloid leukemia, due to receive a stem cell transplant. Here the CDR3 reads CASSLAAQGSYEQYV. The DNA for the CDR3 is TGTGCCAGCAGCTTAGCCGCGCAGGGGAGTTACGAGCAGTACGTC.